This TCR beta chain was identified in a study of T-cell reconstitution after alpha-beta-depleted transplantation in children listed by TCRdb under 2016. About the investigation overall: Using TCR repertoire profiling, the study followed T-cell immune reconstitution in a quantitative way in children after TCRalphabeta/CD19-depleted allogeneic hematopoietic cell transplantation. Here is what the overall study found, with its caveats: The frequencies of hyperexpanded clones fell over the following months, and after one year, T-cell counts and TCRbeta diversity were mostly attributed to newly produced T cells. About two months after transplant, the apparently early recovery of alphabetaT-cell counts reportedly depended on just several hundred clones that had expanded rapidly and came from non-depleted graft cells. In some patients, high TCRbeta diversity at day 60 was attributed to recipient T cells and intrathymic progenitors that had survived conditioning.

Per the publication, the treatment or condition label means: allogeneic hematopoietic cell transplantation with graft depleted of TCRalphabeta T cells and CD19 B cells. Transplant recipients were children who received TCRalphabeta/CD19-depleted allogeneic hematopoietic cell grafts. The CDR3 contains 15 residues, cysteine and phenylalanine counted. The only DNA kept is the CDR3, 45 bases in frame from the first base. As encoded in the germline V gene (reference sequence), CDR1 is MNHEY while CDR2 is SMNVEV. Compared with germline, V lacks 4 bases and J lacks 7 bases; bases without a gene match: 10. The library was produced with PCR. TCRdb shows the sequencer as Illumina HiSeq 2500. Molecular barcoding was employed in the preparation of TCR libraries, with unique molecular identifiers being used to normalize TCRbeta repertoire quantification. TCRdb reprocessing: public reads trimmed at Q25 with fastp, clones called with MiXCR, in-frame beta chains kept. Every entry covers one CDR3 protein and lists the most common genes and DNA from its rows. The sample table lists some 460,000 distinct CDR3 sequences, around 16% of them with a count of one. The ten largest clones represent roughly 27% of the sample.

As concerns this clonotype: The target of this receptor is not known. No much larger clone is present one base from it, and per-base qualities are unavailable.

The V and J segments used are TRBV27 and TRBJ2-4; 7 junctional bases match TRBD1. The source of this sequence is a boy younger than two who had a stem cell transplant for Wiskott-Aldrich syndrome, so the T cells may come from the graft donor. The starting material was PBMCs, mostly from graft donor cells, obtained 360 days after TCRalphabeta/CD19-depleted stem cell transplant. The CDR3 corresponds to CASSSNRGRRNIQYF. Here is the DNA: TGTGCCAGCAGTTCCAACAGGGGAAGGAGGAACATTCAGTACTTC.